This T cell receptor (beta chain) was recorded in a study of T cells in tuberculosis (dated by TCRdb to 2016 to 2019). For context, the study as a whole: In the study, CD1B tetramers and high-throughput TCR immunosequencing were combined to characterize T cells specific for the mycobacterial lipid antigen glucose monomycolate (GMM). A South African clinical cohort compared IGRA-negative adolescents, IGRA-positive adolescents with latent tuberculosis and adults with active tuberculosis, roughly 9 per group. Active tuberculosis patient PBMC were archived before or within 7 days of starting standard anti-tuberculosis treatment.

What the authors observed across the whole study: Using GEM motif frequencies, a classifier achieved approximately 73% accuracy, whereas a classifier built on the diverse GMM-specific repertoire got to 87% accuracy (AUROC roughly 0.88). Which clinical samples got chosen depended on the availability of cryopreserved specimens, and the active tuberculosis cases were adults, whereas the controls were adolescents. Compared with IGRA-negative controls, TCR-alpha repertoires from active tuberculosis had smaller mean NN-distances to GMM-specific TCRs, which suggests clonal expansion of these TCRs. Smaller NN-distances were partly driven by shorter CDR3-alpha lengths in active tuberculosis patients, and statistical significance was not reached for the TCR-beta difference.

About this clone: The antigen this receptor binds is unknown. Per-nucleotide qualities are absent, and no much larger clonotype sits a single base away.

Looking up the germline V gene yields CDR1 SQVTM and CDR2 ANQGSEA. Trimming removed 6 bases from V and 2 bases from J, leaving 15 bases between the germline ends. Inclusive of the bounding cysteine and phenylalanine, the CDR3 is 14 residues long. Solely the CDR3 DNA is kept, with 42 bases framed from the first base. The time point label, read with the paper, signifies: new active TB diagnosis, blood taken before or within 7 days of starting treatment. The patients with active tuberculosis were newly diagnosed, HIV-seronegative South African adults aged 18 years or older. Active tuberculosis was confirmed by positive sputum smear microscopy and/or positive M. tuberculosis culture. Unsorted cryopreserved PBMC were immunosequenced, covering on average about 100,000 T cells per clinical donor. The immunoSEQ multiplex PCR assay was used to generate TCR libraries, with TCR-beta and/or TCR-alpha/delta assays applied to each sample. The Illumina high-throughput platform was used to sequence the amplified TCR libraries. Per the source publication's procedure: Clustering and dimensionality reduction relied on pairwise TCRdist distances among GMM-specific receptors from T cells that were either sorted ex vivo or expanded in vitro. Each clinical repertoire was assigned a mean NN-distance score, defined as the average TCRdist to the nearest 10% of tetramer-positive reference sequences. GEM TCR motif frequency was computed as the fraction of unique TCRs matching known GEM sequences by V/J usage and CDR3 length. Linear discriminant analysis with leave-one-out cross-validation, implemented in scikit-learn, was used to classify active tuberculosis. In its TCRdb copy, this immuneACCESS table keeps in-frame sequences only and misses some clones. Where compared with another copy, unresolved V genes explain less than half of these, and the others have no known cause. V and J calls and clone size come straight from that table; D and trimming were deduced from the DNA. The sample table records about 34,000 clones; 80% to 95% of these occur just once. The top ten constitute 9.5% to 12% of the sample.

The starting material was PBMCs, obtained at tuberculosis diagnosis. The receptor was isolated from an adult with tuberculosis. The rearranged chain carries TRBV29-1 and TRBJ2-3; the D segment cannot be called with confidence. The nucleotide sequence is TGCAGCGTCGGTACGAGAGTATCCACAGATACGCAGTATTTT. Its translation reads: CSVGTRVSTDTQYF.